The 3 T cell receptor beta chains below were found in one sample sequenced in a study of blood T cell repertoires in COVID-19. Libraries were prepared by immunoSEQ multiplex PCR; TCRdb keeps only in-frame clonotypes and omits some of them. This table holds a few hundred thousand clones, around 82% found once. Sequencing input: peripheral blood. All receptors derive from a human donor with COVID-19, enrolled during active disease. The donor label of this sample is uncertain.

The rearrangement links TRBV28 to TRBJ1-3; no clear D. V was pared by 11 bases and J by 3 bases, with 14 bases between. The CDR3 spans 13 residues. Germline V gives CDR1 MDHEN, CDR2 SYDVKM. CDR3 residues: CAAWARGGNTIYF. The CDR3 nucleotides read TGTGCCGCATGGGCCCGGGGTGGAAACACCATATATTTT.

This sequence joins TRBV6-2 or TRBV6-3 and TRBJ1-2, with TRBD1 as a possible D gene (6 bases). CDR3 length equals 12 residues. Germline V lookup: CDR1 MNHEY, CDR2 SVGEGT. V shed 1 base and J shed 7 bases, with 7 bases lying between them. The CDR3 bases are TGTGCCAGCAGTTACTACAGGGCTGGCTACACCTTC. Translated, it gives CASSYYRAGYTF.

The chain is built from TRBV29-1 and TRBJ2-1; TRBD2 aligns across 8 bases. Trimming removed 3 bases from V and 9 bases from J; junction bases left unmatched: 10. Germline CDR1 SQVTM, CDR2 ANQGSEA. The CDR3 has 14 residues. The CDR3 spells CSVDVGGRRGEQFF. The CDR3 DNA is TGCAGCGTTGACGTGGGCGGGAGGAGGGGTGAGCAGTTCTTC.